Listed below are T cell receptor beta chains from one sample, sequenced in a study of shared clonotypes between healthy human individuals. TCRdb's copy holds only in-frame clones and misses some; the assay was immunoSEQ multiplex PCR. The table records about 100,000 clones, roughly 66% of them present only once. Specimen: memory CD8+ T cells sorted from blood. Every receptor here comes from a woman aged 25 to 39 in good health. Each CDR3 is given with its conserved first and last residue. D genes are given only for firm matches. Where a row states a size, it is once, few, many or the class of an expanded clone; other rows omit it.

d_call j_call clone_size v_call cdr3_nt cdr3_aa
. TRBJ2-3 . TRBV11-2 TGTGCCAGCAGCCCCCACAGGCCCTCCGCCCCCACAGATACGCAGTATTTT CASSPHRPSAPTDTQYF
. TRBJ2-6 . TRBV5-1 TGCGCCAGCAGCGATTACTCTGGGGCCAACGTCCTGACTTTC CASSDYSGANVLTF
. TRBJ1-1 . TRBV28 TGTGCCAGCAGTATTAAGGTCCCCCTCATGAACACTGAAGCTTTCTTT CASSIKVPLMNTEAFF
. TRBJ2-2 . TRBV6-5 TGTGCCAGCTACGGAGCCGGGGAGCTGTTTTTT CASYGAGELFF
TRBD2 TRBJ2-5 . TRBV9 TGTGCCAGCAGCCGTACTAGCGGGAGGCCCCTCGAGACCCAGTACTTC CASSRTSGRPLETQYF
TRBD1 TRBJ1-2 . TRBV2 TGTGCCAGCACCTCGGGACAGGGGGTTTATGGCTACACCTTC CASTSGQGVYGYTF
. TRBJ2-2 . TRBV5-6 TGTGCCAGCAGCTTGCGACGGGCCGCGCCCAGCACCGGGGAGCTGTTTTTT CASSLRRAAPSTGELFF
. TRBJ2-5 . TRBV6-5 TGTGCCAGCAGTTCCGGACTTCTCGGGGAGCAGTACTTC CASSSGLLGEQYF
TRBD2 TRBJ2-7 . TRBV4-1 TGCGCCAGCAGCCAAGTTTTCATGTCCGCCGGGACTAGCGGGAGTGGGGTTTACGAGCAGTACTTC CASSQVFMSAGTSGSGVYEQYF
TRBD1 TRBJ1-5 . TRBV6-6 TGTGCCAGCAGGGTAGACAGGGGAAGCAATCAGCCCCAGCATTTT CASRVDRGSNQPQHF
TRBD2 TRBJ2-5 . TRBV19 TGTGCCAGTAGTCCCGGGACTACAGAGACCCAGTACTTC CASSPGTTETQYF
. TRBJ2-5 few TRBV4-2 TGTGCCAGCAGCCAAGATGAAGACTATGGTCGGGTGGAGACCCAGTACTTC CASSQDEDYGRVETQYF
. TRBJ1-2 . TRBV9 TGTGCCAGCAGCGTAGCACCTGGCTATGGCTACACCTTC CASSVAPGYGYTF
. TRBJ2-3 . TRBV28 TGTGCCAGCAGTTTACGGCCCCACCGAGTGCAGGGAGTCACAGATACGCAGTATTTT CASSLRPHRVQGVTDTQYF
. TRBJ2-1 . TRBV9 TGTGCCAGCAGCGACCCATCACTAGGTGAGCAGTTCTTC CASSDPSLGEQFF
. TRBJ2-3 many TRBV6-4 TGTGCCAGCAGTGAAGGGGGAGGGGACACAGATACGCAGTATTTT CASSEGGGDTDTQYF
TRBD2 TRBJ2-1 . TRBV14 TGTGCCAGCAGCCAAGCGAGTGCTGTAGCGGGAGATATAAACAATGAGCAGTTCTTC CASSQASAVAGDINNEQFF
TRBD1 TRBJ1-2 many TRBV27 TGTGCCAGCAGCTTACTTGCCGGGACAGGGGGCGAGAGCTATGGCTACACCTTC CASSLLAGTGGESYGYTF
. TRBJ2-5 once TRBV7-6 TGTGCCAGCAGCCTGGGAGGTCAAGAGACCCAGTACTTC CASSLGGQETQYF
TRBD1 TRBJ1-2 few TRBV28 TGTGCCAGCAGAAGGGACAGGGGTTCGTGGGTAGCTGGCTACACCTTC CASRRDRGSWVAGYTF
TRBD1 TRBJ1-5 . TRBV28 TGTGCCAGCAGTTTATTTCCCGGGACAGGGAGTGGGGGCAATCAGCCCCAGCATTTT CASSLFPGTGSGGNQPQHF
TRBD2 TRBJ2-7 . TRBV28 TGTGCCAGCTCTAGCGGGAGGGCCTACGAGCAGTACTTC CASSSGRAYEQYF